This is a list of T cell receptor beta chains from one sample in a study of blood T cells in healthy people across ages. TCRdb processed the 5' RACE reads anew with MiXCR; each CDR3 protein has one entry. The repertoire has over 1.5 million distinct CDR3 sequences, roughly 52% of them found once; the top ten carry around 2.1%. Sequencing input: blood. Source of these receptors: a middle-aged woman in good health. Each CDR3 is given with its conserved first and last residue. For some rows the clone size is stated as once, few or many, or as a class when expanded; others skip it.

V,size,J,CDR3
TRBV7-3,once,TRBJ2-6,CASSLLGGGTGANALTF
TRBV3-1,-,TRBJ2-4,CASSQALGAGGHGNEQYF
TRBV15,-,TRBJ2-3,CATSSPITRGYTDTQYF
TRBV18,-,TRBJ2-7,CASSPSAYYEQYF
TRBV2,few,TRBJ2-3,CATRSAEITDTQYF
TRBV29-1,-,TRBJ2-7,CSVEGEGGEQYF
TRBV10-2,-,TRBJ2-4,CASSEAGTGGIQYF
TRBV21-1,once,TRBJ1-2,CAGRTDLYGYTF
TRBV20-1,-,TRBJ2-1,CSASGQGREQFF
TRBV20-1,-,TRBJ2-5,CSARAGTRKETQYF
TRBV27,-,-,CASSVIGAPHEQYF
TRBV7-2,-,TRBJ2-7,CASSLAIPRITSSYEQYF
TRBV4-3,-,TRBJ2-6,CASSHQDKGDISGANVLTF
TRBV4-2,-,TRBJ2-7,CASSQEARQSSYEQYF
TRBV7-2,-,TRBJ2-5,CASRATSGGFETQYF
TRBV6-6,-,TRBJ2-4,CASGFRLQEPKNIQYF
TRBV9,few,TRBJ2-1,CASSVEGVVRNEQFF
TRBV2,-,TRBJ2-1,CARRSLGGNEQFF
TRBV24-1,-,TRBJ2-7,CATSDVTLNEQYF
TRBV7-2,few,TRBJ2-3,CASSSGGDQDTDTQYF
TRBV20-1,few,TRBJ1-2,CSAGDRALYGYTF
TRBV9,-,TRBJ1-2,CASSPPGVYGYTF
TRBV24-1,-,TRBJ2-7,CATSDSRQGGTYEQYF
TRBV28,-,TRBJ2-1,CASSAFGTAFYNEQFF
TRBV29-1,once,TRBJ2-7,CSGEDPGEQYF
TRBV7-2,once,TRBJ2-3,CASSLGSLAGGPRGVQYF
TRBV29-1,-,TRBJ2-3,CSVQQGRRTDTQYF
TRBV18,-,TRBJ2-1,CASSPSRGLALNEQFF
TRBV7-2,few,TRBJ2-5,CASSLGVARLGETQYF
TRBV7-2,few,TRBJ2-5,CASGVSGRETQYF
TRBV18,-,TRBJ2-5,CASSPRDLRGETQYF
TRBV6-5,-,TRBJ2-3,CASSSREFSGHTQYF
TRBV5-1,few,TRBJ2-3,CASSLSPGTNTDTQYF
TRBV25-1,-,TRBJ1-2,CASSELRGYTF
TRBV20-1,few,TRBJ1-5,CSAPESGRGFNQPQHF
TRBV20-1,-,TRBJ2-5,CSADDRAEIGTQYF
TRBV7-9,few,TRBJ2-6,CASRVGQSSGANVLTF
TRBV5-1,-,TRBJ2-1,CASSLAQAGSYNEQFF
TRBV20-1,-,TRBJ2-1,CSAIQVDNEQFF
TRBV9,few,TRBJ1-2,CASSAPDEHGYTF
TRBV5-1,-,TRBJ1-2,CASSLQRGQSYNYGYTF
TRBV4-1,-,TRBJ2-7,CASSNAFGTTTSYEQYF
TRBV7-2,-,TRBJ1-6,CASSSSGPYNSPLHF
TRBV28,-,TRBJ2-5,CASSFVFLAGGRPRETQYF
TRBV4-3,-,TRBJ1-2,CASSQDLGGTNYGYTF
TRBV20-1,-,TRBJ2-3,CSAHPGGGPDTRYF
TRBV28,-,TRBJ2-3,CASSFLQGRTDTQYF
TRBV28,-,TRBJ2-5,CASSPGGPREGRVQYF
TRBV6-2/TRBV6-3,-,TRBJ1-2,CASSAGDRGRYGYTF
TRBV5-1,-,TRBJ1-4,CASSTYGATNEKLFF
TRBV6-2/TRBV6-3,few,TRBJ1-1,CASSWRGEGAEAFF
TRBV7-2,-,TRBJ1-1,CASSPPGHKNTEAFF
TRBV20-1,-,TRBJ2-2,CSARAAGAITGELFF
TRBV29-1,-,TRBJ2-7,CSVTQGRYEQYF